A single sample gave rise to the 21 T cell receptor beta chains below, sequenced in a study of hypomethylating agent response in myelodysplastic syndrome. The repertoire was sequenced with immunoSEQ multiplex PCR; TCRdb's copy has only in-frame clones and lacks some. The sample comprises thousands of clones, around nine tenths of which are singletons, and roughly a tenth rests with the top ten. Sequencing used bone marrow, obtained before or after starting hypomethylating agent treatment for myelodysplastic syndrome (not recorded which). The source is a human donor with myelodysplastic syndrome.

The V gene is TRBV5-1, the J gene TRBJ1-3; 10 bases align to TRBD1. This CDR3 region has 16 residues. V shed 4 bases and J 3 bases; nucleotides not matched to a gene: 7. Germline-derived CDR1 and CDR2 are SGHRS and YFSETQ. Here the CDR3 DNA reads TGCGCCAGCAGCCTTGGGACAGGGGCATTTGGAAACACCATATATTTT. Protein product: CASSLGTGAFGNTIYF. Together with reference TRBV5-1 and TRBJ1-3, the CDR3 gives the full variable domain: KAGVTQTPRYLIKTRGQQVTLSCSPISGHRSVSWYQQTPGQGLQFLFEYFSETQRNKGNFPGRFSGRQFSNSRSEMNVSTLELGDSALYLCASSLGTGAFGNTIYFGEGSWLTVV.

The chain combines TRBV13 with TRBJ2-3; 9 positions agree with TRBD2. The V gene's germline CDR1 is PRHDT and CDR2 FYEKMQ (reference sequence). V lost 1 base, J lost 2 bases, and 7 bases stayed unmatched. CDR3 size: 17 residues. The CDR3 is CASSLESGGINTDTQYF. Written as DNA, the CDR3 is TGTGCCAGCAGCTTAGAAAGCGGGGGGATAAACACAGATACGCAGTATTTT.

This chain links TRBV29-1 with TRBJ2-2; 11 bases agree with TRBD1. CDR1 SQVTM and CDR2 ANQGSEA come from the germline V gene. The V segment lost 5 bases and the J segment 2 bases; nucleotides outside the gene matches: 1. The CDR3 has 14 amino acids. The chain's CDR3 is CSVWTGGNTGELFF. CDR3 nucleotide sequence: TGCAGCGTTTGGACAGGGGGCAACACCGGGGAGCTGTTTTTT.

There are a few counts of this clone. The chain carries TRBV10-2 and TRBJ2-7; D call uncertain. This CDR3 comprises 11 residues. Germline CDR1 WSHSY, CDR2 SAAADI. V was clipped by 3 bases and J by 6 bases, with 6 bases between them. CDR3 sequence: CASSDYPEQYF. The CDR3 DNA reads TGCGCCAGCAGTGACTACCCCGAGCAGTACTTC.

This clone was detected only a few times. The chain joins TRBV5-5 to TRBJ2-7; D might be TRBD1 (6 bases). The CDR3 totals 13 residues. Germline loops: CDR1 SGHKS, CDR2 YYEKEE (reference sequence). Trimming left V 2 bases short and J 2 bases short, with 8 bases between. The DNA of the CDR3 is TGTGCCAGCAGCTTACAGGGTACCTACGAGCAGTACGTC. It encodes CASSLQGTYEQYV.

The chain's CDR3 is CASGEGLPVQPQHF. CDR3 nucleotide sequence: TGTGCCAGCGGGGAAGGTTTGCCGGTTCAGCCCCAGCATTTT. This sequence joins TRBV6-1 and TRBJ1-5; D uncertain. This CDR3 has 14 amino acids. V lost 8 bases to trimming and J lost 6 bases, with 17 bases between them. The germline CDR1 and CDR2 sequences are MNHNS and SASEGT.

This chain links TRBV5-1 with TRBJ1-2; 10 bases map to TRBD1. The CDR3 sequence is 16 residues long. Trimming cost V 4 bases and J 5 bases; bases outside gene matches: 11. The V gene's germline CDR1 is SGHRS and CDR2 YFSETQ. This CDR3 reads CASSPTPRTGGYGYTF. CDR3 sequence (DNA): TGCGCCAGCAGCCCTACCCCCCGGACAGGGGGTTATGGCTACACCTTC.

The CDR3 DNA reads as TGTGCCAGCAGTTTAGGGGTTCTAGGGGCGGGAAACACCGGGGAGCTGTTTTTT. It yields the protein CASSLGVLGAGNTGELFF. The rearrangement uses TRBV27 and TRBJ2-2; possibly TRBD2 for D (6 bases). The ends were cut back, 2 bases at V and 2 bases at J, with 18 bases in the middle. CDR3 length: 18 residues. Germline V gene sequence: CDR1 MNHEY, CDR2 SMNVEV (reference sequence).

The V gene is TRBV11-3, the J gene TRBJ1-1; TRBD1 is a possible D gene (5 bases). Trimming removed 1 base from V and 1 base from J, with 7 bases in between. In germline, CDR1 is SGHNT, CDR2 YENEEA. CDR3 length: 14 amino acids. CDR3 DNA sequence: TGTGCCAGCAGCTTAGCGGGGGGGAACACTGAAGCTTTCTTT. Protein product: CASSLAGGNTEAFF. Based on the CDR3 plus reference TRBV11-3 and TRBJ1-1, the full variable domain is EAGVVQSPRYKIIEKKQPVAFWCNPISGHNTLYWYLQNLGQGPELLIRYENEEAVDDSQLPKDRFSAERLKGVDSTLKIQPAELGDSAVYLCASSLAGGNTEAFFGQGTRLTVV.

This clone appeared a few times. CDR3 bases: TGTGCCAGCAGCTTTGAACACCGAGATGGCAATCAGCCCCAGCATTTT. Translating it yields CASSFEHRDGNQPQHF. The chain employs TRBV5-5 and TRBJ1-5; D gene unclear. Per germline, CDR1 SGHKS and CDR2 YYEKEE (reference sequence). The CDR3 has 16 amino acids. V dropped 2 bases and J dropped 2 bases, with 14 bases sitting between them.

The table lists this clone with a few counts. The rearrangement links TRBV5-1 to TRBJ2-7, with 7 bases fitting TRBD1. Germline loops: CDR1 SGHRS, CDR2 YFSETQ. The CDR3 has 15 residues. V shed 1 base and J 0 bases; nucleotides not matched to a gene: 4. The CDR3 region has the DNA TGCGCCAGCAGCTTGTGGACAGGTAGCTCCTACGAGCAGTACTTC. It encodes CASSLWTGSSYEQYF.

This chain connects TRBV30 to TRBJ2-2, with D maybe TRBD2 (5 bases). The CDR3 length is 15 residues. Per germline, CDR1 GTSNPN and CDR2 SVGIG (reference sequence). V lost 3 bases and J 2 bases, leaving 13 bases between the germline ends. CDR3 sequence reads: CAWRVGGRNTGELFF. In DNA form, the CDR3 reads TGTGCCTGGAGGGTTGGCGGGCGCAACACCGGGGAGCTGTTTTTT.

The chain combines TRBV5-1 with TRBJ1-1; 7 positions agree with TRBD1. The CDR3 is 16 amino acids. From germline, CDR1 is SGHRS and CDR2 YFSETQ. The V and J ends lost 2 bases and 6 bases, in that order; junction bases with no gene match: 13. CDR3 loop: CASSLTTGLVRAEAFF. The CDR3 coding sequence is TGCGCCAGCAGCTTAACGACAGGGCTGGTTCGCGCTGAAGCTTTCTTT.

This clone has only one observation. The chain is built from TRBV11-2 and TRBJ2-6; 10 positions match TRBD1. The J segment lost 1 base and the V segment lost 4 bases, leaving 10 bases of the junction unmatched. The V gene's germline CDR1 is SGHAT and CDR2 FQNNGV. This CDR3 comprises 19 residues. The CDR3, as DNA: TGTGCCAGCAGCTCCCCGCTGGGGACAGGGGTTTCTGGGGCCAACGTCCTGACTTTC. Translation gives CASSSPLGTGVSGANVLTF.

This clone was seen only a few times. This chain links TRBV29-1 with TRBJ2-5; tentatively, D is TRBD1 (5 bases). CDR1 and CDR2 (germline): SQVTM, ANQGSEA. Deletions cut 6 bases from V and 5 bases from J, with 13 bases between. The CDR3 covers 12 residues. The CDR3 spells CSVNSPGETQYF. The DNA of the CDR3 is TGCAGCGTCAACTCCCCAGGGGAGACCCAGTACTTC.

CDR3 residues: CASSEWRSGEQYV. In DNA, the CDR3 is TGCGCCAGCAGTGAGTGGCGATCGGGGGAGCAGTACGTC. The chain is built from TRBV10-1 and TRBJ2-7; possibly TRBD2 for D (5 bases). CDR3 length equals 13 residues. In germline, CDR1 is WNHNN, CDR2 SYGVQD (reference sequence). Trimming removed 1 base at V and 7 bases at J, with 11 bases between.

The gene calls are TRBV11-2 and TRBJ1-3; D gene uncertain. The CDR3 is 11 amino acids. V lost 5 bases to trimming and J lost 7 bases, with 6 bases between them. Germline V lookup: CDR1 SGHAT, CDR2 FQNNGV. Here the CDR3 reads CASSPQNTIYF. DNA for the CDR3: TGTGCCAGCAGCCCGCAGAACACCATATATTTT.

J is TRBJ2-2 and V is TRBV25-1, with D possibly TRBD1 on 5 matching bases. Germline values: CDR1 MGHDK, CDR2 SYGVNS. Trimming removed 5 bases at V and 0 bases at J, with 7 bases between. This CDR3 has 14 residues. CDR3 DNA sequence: TGTGCCAGCAGTCGACAGACGAACACCGGGGAGCTGTTTTTT. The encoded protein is CASSRQTNTGELFF.

This CDR3 reads CASRGGTGATF. The CDR3 DNA reads as TGTGCCAGCAGGGGTGGGACAGGGGCCACCTTC. The chain links TRBV9 to TRBJ1-2; 10 bases are shared with TRBD1. The J segment lost 13 bases and the V segment lost 5 bases, leaving 5 bases of the junction unmatched. Germline assignment: CDR1 SGDLS and CDR2 YYNGEE. This CDR3 comprises 11 residues.

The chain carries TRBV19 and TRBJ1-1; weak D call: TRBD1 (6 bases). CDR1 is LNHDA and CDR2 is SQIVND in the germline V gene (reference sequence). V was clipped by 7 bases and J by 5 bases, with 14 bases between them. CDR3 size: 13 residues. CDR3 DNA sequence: TGTGCCAGTAAAAACACAGGGTCTACTGAAGCTTTCTTT. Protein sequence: CASKNTGSTEAFF.

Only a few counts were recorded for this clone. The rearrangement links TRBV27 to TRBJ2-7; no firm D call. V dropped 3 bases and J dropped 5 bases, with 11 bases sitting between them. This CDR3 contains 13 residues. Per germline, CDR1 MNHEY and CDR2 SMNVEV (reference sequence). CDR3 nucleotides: TGTGCCAGCAGTTTGTCGGTAGGGCACGAGCAGTACTTC. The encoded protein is CASSLSVGHEQYF.